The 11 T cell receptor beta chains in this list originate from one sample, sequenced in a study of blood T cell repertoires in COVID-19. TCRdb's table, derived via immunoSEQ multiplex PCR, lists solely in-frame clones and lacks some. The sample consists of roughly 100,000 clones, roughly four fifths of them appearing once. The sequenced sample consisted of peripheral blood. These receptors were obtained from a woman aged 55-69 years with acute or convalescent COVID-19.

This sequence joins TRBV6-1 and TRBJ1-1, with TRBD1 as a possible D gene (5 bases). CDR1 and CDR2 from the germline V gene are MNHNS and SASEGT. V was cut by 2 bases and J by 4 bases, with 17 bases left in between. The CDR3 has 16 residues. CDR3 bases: TGTGCCAGCAGTGAACTCGGTCTTCGGGGGGGCACTGAAGCTTTCTTT. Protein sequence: CASSELGLRGGTEAFF.

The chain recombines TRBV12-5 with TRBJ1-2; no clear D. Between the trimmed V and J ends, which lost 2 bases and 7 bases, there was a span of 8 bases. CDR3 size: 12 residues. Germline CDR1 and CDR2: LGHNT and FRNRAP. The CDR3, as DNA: TGTGCTAGTGGTTTGTCCATTTCTGGCTACACCTTC. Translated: CASGLSISGYTF. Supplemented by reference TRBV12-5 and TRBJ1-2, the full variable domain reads DARVTQTPRHKVTEMGQEVTMRCQPILGHNTVFWYRQTMMQGLELLAYFRNRAPLDDSGMPKDRFSAEMPDATLATLKIQPSEPRDSAVYFCASGLSISGYTFGSGTRLTVV.

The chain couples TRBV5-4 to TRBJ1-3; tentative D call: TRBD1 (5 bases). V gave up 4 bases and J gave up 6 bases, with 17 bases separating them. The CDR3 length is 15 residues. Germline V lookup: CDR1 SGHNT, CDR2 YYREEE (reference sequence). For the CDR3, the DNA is TGTGCCAGCAGCACCCAGGGTCCCTCCTCAAACACCATATATTTT. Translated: CASSTQGPSSNTIYF.

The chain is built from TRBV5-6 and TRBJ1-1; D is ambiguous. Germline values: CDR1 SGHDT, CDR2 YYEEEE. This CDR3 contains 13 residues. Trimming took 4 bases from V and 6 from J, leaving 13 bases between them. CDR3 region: CASSALTIPEAFF. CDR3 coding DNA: TGTGCCAGCAGCGCATTGACAATCCCTGAAGCTTTCTTT.

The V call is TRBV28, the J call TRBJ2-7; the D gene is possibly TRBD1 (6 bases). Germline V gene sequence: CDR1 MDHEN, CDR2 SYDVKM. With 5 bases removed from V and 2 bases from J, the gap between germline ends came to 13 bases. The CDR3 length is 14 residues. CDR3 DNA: TGTGCCAGCAGTATTCCCCGGACAGCCTACGAGCAGTACTTC. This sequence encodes CASSIPRTAYEQYF.

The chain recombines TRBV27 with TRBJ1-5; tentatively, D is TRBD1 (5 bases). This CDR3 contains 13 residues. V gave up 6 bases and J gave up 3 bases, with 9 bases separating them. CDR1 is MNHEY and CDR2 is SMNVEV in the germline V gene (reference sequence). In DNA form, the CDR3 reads TGTGCCAGCAGGCGGGGGATCAATCAGCCCCAGCATTTT. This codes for CASRRGINQPQHF.

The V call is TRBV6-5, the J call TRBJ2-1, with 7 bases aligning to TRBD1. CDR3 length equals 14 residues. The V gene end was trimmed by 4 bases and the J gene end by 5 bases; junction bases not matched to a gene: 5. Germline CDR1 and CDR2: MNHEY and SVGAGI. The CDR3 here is CASSLRGRNNEQFF. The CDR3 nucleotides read TGTGCCAGCAGTTTGAGGGGGCGAAACAATGAGCAGTTCTTC.

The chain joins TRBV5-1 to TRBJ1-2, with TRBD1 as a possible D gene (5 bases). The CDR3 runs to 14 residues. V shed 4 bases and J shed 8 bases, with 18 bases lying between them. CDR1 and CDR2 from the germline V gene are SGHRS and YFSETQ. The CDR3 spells CASSPPMGTIGYTF. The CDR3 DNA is TGCGCCAGCAGCCCGCCTATGGGGACTATCGGCTACACCTTC.

The CDR3 DNA sequence: TGTGCCAGCAGTGAACTAGCGGGGGCCAGCTCCTACGAGCAGTACTTC. Its protein is CASSELAGASSYEQYF. The V gene is TRBV6-1, the J gene TRBJ2-7; 10 bases align to TRBD2. From germline, CDR1 is MNHNS and CDR2 SASEGT. The CDR3 length is 16 residues. J lost 0 bases, V lost 2 bases, and 4 bases had no gene match.

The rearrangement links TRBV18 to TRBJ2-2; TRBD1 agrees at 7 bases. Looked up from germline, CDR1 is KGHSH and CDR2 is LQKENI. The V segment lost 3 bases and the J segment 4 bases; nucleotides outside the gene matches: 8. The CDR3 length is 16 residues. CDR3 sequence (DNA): TGTGCCAGCTCACCGTCAAACAGGGGTGGCACCGGGGAGCTGTTTTTT. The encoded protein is CASSPSNRGGTGELFF.

The CDR3 sequence is CASSQFQAGASEKLFF. As DNA, the CDR3 is TGTGCCAGCAGCCAATTCCAGGCAGGGGCTAGTGAAAAACTGTTTTTT. The V and J genes are TRBV16 and TRBJ1-4, with D possibly being TRBD1 (6 bases). Trimming removed 1 base at V and 7 bases at J, with 16 bases between. The germline gives CDR1 KGHSY, CDR2 FQNENV. This CDR3 region has 16 residues.